This T cell receptor (beta chain) was identified in a study of read filtering for tumor transcriptome and immune sequencing. This clonotype was recorded only once. Its antigen is unidentified. This may come from a read error, since a much larger clone is one base off. Study results and limitations: In IR-seq, single-read clonotypes were roughly 82% of clonotypes but approximately 3.5% of reads. Without single-read clonotypes, shared clonotype proportions correlated more between IR-seq and RNA-seq. The CD138-negative fraction was mixed bone marrow immune cells, not pure T cells.

Every patient had bone marrow sampled while the disease was active. Molecular barcoded adaptors covering alpha/delta and beta/gamma chains were used on approximately 400 ng RNA. TCRdb fed the reads into MiXCR, producing one record per CDR3 protein. The sample carries 75,000 to 95,000 distinct CDR3 sequences, 20% to 25% recorded once. The J segment lost 0 bases and the V segment lost 8 bases, leaving 12 bases of the junction unmatched. Germline V CDR1 and CDR2: DFQATT, SNEGSKA (reference sequence). CDR3 size: 15 residues. The receptor was isolated from a donor aged 40 or over with multiple myeloma. Sequenced: a population of CD138-negative cells sorted from bone marrow. This chain connects TRBV20-1 to TRBJ2-7; 8 nucleotides agree with TRBD2. The CDR3 is CSLMRGASPSYEQYF. CDR3 nucleotides: TGCAGTCTTATGCGGGGGGCCTCTCCCTCCTACGAGCAGTACTTC.